Shown below are 8 T cell receptor beta chains from a single sample sequenced in a study of cytotoxic CD8 clonotypes in ibrutinib-treated CLL. Profiling relied on immunoSEQ multiplex PCR, and the TCRdb table lists in-frame clones only, not all of them. This table has about 200,000 clones, around three quarters appearing once. The material was PBMCs, obtained after 24 months of ibrutinib treatment. The receptors were sampled from a human donor with chronic lymphocytic leukemia.

The chain has TRBV4-2 and TRBJ2-5, with D unclear. CDR1 is LGHNA and CDR2 is YNFKEQ in the germline V gene. V was cut by 2 bases and J by 4 bases, with 8 bases left in between. The CDR3 is 13 residues long. CDR3 residues: CASSQRTRETQYF. DNA for the CDR3: TGTGCCAGCAGCCAAAGAACTCGAGAGACCCAGTACTTC.

V gene TRBV6-1 combines with J gene TRBJ2-1; possibly TRBD1 or TRBD2 for D (5 bases each). V was clipped by 6 bases and J by 4 bases, with 13 bases between them. This CDR3 is 14 amino acids long. The germline gives CDR1 MNHNS, CDR2 SASEGT. CDR3 nucleotide sequence: TGTGCCAGCAGATACCGGGACCATTACAATGAGCAGTTCTTC. Amino acid sequence: CASRYRDHYNEQFF.

The CDR3 DNA reads TGTGCCAGCAGCACCCGACTAGCTTGTCGCACAGATACGCAGTATTTT. It codes for CASSTRLACRTDTQYF. The chain links TRBV21-1 to TRBJ2-3; no check of the table's D call, TRBD2, against the DNA was made. TRBV21-1 is flagged as a pseudogene. The CDR3 runs 16 residues.

The chain has TRBV4-3 and TRBJ1-1; D may be TRBD1 (6 bases). This CDR3 spans 17 amino acids. Trimming pared 3 bases from V and 0 bases from J, leaving 17 bases between. CDR1 and CDR2 from the germline V gene are LGHNA and YSLEER. The CDR3 region is CASSQNGGGMVNTEAFF. The CDR3 DNA sequence: TGCGCCAGCAGCCAGAATGGAGGGGGAATGGTGAACACTGAAGCTTTCTTT.

The chain combines TRBV18 with TRBJ2-1, with TRBD1 identical over 7 bases. The V gene end was trimmed by 5 bases and the J gene end by 4 bases; junction bases not matched to a gene: 8. This CDR3 spans 15 amino acids. Germline-derived CDR1 and CDR2 are KGHSH and LQKENI. The CDR3 loop is CASSTGTEIYNEQFF. The CDR3 nucleotides read TGTGCCAGCTCAACCGGGACAGAGATATACAATGAGCAGTTCTTC.

The genes are TRBV6-5 and TRBJ2-5, with D possibly matching TRBD1 (6 bases). Germline V lookup: CDR1 MNHEY, CDR2 SVGAGI. Trimming took 5 bases from V and 7 from J, leaving 20 bases between them. The CDR3 spans 15 residues. CDR3 sequence (DNA): TGTGCCAGCAGTCCTACACCGGGACAATGGGGGACCCAGTACTTC. Protein product: CASSPTPGQWGTQYF.

The chain carries TRBV19 and TRBJ2-7; TRBD2 might be the D (6 bases). Trimming stripped 6 bases from V and 6 bases from J, with 12 bases between. The CDR3 consists of 12 residues. Germline CDR1 LNHDA, CDR2 SQIVND (reference sequence). This chain's CDR3 is CASSSLGGEQYF. In nucleotides, the CDR3 is TGTGCCAGTAGCAGTCTCGGGGGCGAGCAGTACTTC.

The chain employs TRBV27 and TRBJ2-3, with 10 bases lining up with TRBD2. Germline CDR1 and CDR2: MNHEY and SMNVEV (reference sequence). J lost 10 bases, V lost 5 bases, and 12 bases had no gene match. This CDR3 is built from 15 residues. The CDR3 is CASSPIAGGFGPQYF. Written as DNA, the CDR3 is TGTGCCAGCAGTCCGATAGCGGGAGGATTCGGCCCGCAGTATTTT.